This T cell receptor (beta chain) comes out of a study of T cell repertoires in cytomegalovirus infection. The CDR3 has 14 amino acids. V was clipped by 2 bases and J by 5 bases, with 12 bases between them. Per germline, CDR1 MNHNS and CDR2 SASEGT. A single record per CDR3 protein comes from TCRdb applying MiXCR to the reads. The sample lists just over 450,000 distinct CDR3 sequences, about 42% seen once, with about 45% in the top ten. As regards this clonotype: Its antigen is undetermined.

Source: cultured PBMCs, taken from culture after CMV antigen stimulation. The chain is built from TRBV6-1 and TRBJ2-5; D ambiguous. This TCR derives from a human donor in good health (CMV status not recorded). Some clones in this sample may be carry-over from other donors' samples. The CDR3 DNA follows: TGTGCCAGCAGTGAATGGGTAGCACGGGAGACCCAGTACTTC. Translated, it gives CASSEWVARETQYF.